This T cell receptor beta chain was observed in a study of cytomegalovirus exposure and HLA in healthy donors. Study results and limitations: By HLA locus, TCR association rates varied in a later analysis, with DRB1 showing the most and HLA-C the fewest. Only CMV serostatus was available as immune exposure information.

Worth noting for this clone: Its antigen is unknown.

From germline, CDR1 is SGHAT and CDR2 FQNNGV. V lost 3 bases and J 4 bases, leaving 22 bases between the germline ends. The CDR3 is 17 amino acids. The PCR had 60 Vbeta and 13 Jbeta primers. Generated by immunoSEQ multiplex PCR, the TCRdb table keeps only in-frame clones and is missing some. Seen here are over 150,000 clones, 82% observed once, and the top ten hold roughly 0.098%. The sample comprised PBMCs. This TCR was recovered from a boy between 2 and 15 years old in good health and CMV-seronegative. This chain connects TRBV11-2 to TRBJ2-7, with a tentative D call TRBD1 (7 bases). DNA of the CDR3: TGTGCCAGCAGCTTTGACCTGTTTCAGGGGGGAAGGTACGAGCAGTACTTC. This gives the protein CASSFDLFQGGRYEQYF.